Below, one TCR beta chain is given with its context. Its target is unknown. Tens of thousands of T cell genomes (roughly 190 ng DNA) went into each sorted-subset replicate. Profiling relied on immunoSEQ multiplex PCR, and the TCRdb table lists in-frame clones only, not all of them. The repertoire has about 990,000 clones, about 84% of them found once; the top ten carry under 0.8%. The data stem from a study of shared clonotypes between healthy human individuals. Background on the study: Per-donor plates numbered three CD4 naive, three CD4 memory, two CD8 naive and one CD8 memory.

Germline CDR1 is SGHRS and CDR2 is YFSETQ. V was clipped by 6 bases and J by 4 bases, with 13 bases between them. The length of the CDR3 is 13 residues. Study findings and constraints: Sampling was confined to blood; repertoires within tissues likely differ.

The sequencing sample was made of memory CD4+ T cells from PBMCs. Subset meaning: CD45RA-negative fraction. This clonotype originated in a young man in good health. Some clones in this sample may be carry-over from other donors' samples. J is TRBJ2-5 and V is TRBV5-1; D call uncertain. The CDR3 DNA is TGCGCCAGCACCCCGCCGGCTCGAGAGACCCAGTACTTC. Its protein is CASTPPARETQYF.